This T cell receptor (beta chain) was identified during a study of cytomegalovirus exposure and HLA in healthy donors. Whole-study findings and limits: Overall, roughly 160 TCR beta chains were annotated as cytomegalovirus-associated.

A remark on this clone: Its target is not known.

The repertoire was sequenced with immunoSEQ multiplex PCR; TCRdb's copy has only in-frame clones and lacks some. The sample includes some 120,000 clones, roughly nine tenths seen only once; the top ten take approximately 2%. The donors were in the approximately 120-subject validation cohort, distinct from the approximately 610-subject first cohort. The TCR sequence derives from a woman between 18 and 29 years old in good health and CMV-seronegative. The sequenced sample was PBMCs.

The CDR3 loop reads CASSPKIKTGSLANYGYTF. The CDR3 coding sequence is TGTGCCAGCAGCCCCAAAATTAAGACAGGGTCCTTAGCTAACTATGGCTACACCTTC. The J gene is TRBJ1-2, the V gene TRBV7-9; 7 bases align to TRBD1. The germline V gene has CDR1 SEHNR and CDR2 FQNEAQ (reference sequence). The CDR3 contains 19 residues. J was trimmed by 0 bases and V by 5 bases; bases with no gene match: 18.